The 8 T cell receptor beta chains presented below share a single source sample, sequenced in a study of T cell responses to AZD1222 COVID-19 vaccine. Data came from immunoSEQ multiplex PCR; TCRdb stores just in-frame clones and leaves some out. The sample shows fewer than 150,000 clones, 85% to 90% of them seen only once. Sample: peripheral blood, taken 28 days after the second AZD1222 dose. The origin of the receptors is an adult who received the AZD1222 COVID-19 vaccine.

The CDR3 reads CASTTGTGRPDTQYF. CDR3 coding DNA: TGTGCCAGTACCACCGGGACAGGGAGGCCAGATACGCAGTATTTT. The rearrangement links TRBV19 to TRBJ2-3, with TRBD1 matching 9 bases. This CDR3 has 15 amino acids. CDR1 and CDR2 from the germline V gene are LNHDA and SQIVND (reference sequence). Germline trimming cut 7 bases from V and 4 bases from J; bases unmatched to any gene: 9.

The chain's CDR3 is CASRAGRHNEQFF. CDR3 nucleotide sequence: TGTGCCAGCAGGGCAGGGCGACACAATGAGCAGTTCTTC. The gene calls are TRBV6-5 and TRBJ2-1; the D gene is possibly TRBD1 (5 bases). Germline V CDR1 and CDR2: MNHEY, SVGAGI. Trimming removed 6 bases from V and 5 bases from J, with 11 bases in between. The CDR3 is 13 amino acids.

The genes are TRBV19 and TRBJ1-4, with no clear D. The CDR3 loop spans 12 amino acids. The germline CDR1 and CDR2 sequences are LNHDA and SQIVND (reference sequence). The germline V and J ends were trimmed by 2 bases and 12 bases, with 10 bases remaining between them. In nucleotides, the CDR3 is TGTGCCAGTAGTATATTGGGCCGAGAACTGTTTTTT. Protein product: CASSILGRELFF.

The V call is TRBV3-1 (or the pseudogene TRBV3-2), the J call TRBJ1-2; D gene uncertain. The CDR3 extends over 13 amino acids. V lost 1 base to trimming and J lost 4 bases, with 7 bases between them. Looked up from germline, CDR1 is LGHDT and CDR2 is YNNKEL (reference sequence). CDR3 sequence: CASSQGTGYGYTF. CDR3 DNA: TGTGCCAGCAGCCAAGGTACGGGCTATGGCTACACCTTC.

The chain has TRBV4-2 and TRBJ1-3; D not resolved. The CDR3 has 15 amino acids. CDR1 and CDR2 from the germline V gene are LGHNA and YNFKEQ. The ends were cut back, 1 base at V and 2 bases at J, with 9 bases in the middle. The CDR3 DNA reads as TGTGCCAGCAGCCAAGGACTATTGGCTGGAAACACCATATATTTT. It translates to CASSQGLLAGNTIYF.

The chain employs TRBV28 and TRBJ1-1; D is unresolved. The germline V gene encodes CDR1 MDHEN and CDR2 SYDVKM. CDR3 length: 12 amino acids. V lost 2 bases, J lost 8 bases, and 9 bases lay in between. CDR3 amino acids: CASSLGPPEAFF. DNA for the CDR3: TGTGCCAGCAGTTTAGGCCCCCCCGAAGCTTTCTTT.

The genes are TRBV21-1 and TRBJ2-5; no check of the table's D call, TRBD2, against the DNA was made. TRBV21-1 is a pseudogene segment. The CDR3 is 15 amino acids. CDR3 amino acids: CASRHLAGVPETQYF. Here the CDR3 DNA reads TGTGCCAGCCGTCATTTAGCGGGAGTCCCAGAGACCCAGTACTTC.

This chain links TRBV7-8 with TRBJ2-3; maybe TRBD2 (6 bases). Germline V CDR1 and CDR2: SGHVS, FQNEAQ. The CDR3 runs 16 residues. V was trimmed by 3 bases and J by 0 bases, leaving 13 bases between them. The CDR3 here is CASSFVLRESTDTQYF. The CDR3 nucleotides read TGTGCCAGCAGCTTCGTTCTACGGGAGAGCACAGATACGCAGTATTTT.